The 27 T cell receptor beta chains presented below share a single source sample, sequenced in a study of T cell responses to AZD1222 COVID-19 vaccine. The repertoire was sequenced with immunoSEQ multiplex PCR; TCRdb's copy has only in-frame clones and lacks some. Of about 86,000 clones in the sample, about 88% were seen once. The sequenced sample was peripheral blood, obtained on day 0 of AZD1222 vaccination. These receptors were collected from an adult in good health.

The chain joins TRBV6-5 to TRBJ1-1, with D unresolved. The CDR3 consists of 15 residues. Germline CDR1 and CDR2: MNHEY and SVGAGI. Trimming pared 0 bases from V and 1 base from J, leaving 9 bases between. The CDR3: CASSYSYQPNTEAFF. The CDR3 bases are TGTGCCAGCAGTTACTCGTATCAGCCGAACACTGAAGCTTTCTTT.

The chain links TRBV3-1 (or the pseudogene TRBV3-2) to TRBJ1-5; 8 bases line up with TRBD1. The CDR3 covers 16 residues. Germline V gene lookup returns CDR1 LGHDT and CDR2 YNNKEL (reference sequence). Trimming took 4 bases from V and 9 from J; bases not matched to a gene: 14. CDR3 nucleotides: TGTGCCAGCAGCCCCTCGACAGGGGCCTTGACTCGGCCCCAGCATTTT. Translated, it gives CASSPSTGALTRPQHF.

This chain connects TRBV5-1 to TRBJ2-1; D unclear. Between the trimmed V and J ends, which lost 0 bases and 6 bases, there was a span of 13 bases. CDR1 SGHRS and CDR2 YFSETQ come from the germline V gene. The CDR3 runs to 15 residues. The DNA for the CDR3 is TGCGCCAGCAGCTTGGGCCAGGCGGTCACCAATGAGCAGTTCTTC. It specifies CASSLGQAVTNEQFF.

V usage is TRBV6-5 and J usage is TRBJ2-7; no clear D. Trimming left V 8 bases short and J 2 bases short, with 13 bases between. CDR1 is MNHEY and CDR2 is SVGAGI in the germline V gene. This CDR3 region has 13 residues. CDR3 sequence (DNA): TGTGCCAGCCTTTTGACGCCTACCTACGAGCAGTACTTC. It specifies CASLLTPTYEQYF.

The gene calls are TRBV13 and TRBJ1-4, with TRBD1 matching 7 bases. This CDR3 is 16 amino acids long. The germline V gene encodes CDR1 PRHDT and CDR2 FYEKMQ (reference sequence). Trimming took 5 bases from V and 7 from J; bases not matched to a gene: 13. The CDR3 nucleotides read TGTGCCAGCAGCCAAGAAACAGGGGTTCGTCGTGAAAAACTGTTTTTT. It yields the protein CASSQETGVRREKLFF. The full variable domain, with the rest looked up from reference TRBV13 and TRBJ1-4, is AAGVIQSPRHLIKEKRETATLKCYPIPRHDTVYWYQQGPGQDPQFLISFYEKMQSDKGSIPDRFSAQQFSDYHSELNMSSLELGDSALYFCASSQETGVRREKLFFGSGTQLSVL.

In nucleotides, the CDR3 is TGTGCCAGTAGTCCCGGACAGGGTATGGTTGGCAATCAGCCCCAGCATTTT. Its protein is CASSPGQGMVGNQPQHF. This chain uses TRBV19 with TRBJ1-5; 8 nucleotides line up with TRBD1. Per the germline V gene, CDR1 is LNHDA and CDR2 is SQIVND (reference sequence). CDR3 length: 17 residues. V shed 5 bases, J shed 2 bases, and the junction held 11 bases outside the gene matches.

This clone was found a few times. The rearrangement uses TRBV20-1 and TRBJ1-2; perhaps TRBD1 as D (6 bases). V lost 6 bases to trimming and J lost 3 bases, with 8 bases between them. CDR1 is DFQATT, CDR2 SNEGSKA, per germline (reference sequence). The CDR3 has 11 amino acids. In nucleotides, the CDR3 is TGCAGTGCCAGACAGGACTATGGCTACACCTTC. Its translation: CSARQDYGYTF.

This chain uses TRBV14 with TRBJ1-1; TRBD1 aligns across 7 bases. The CDR3 runs to 15 residues. The junction had 5 bases not matched to a gene; V was cut back by 1 base and J by 3 bases. The germline CDR1 and CDR2 sequences are SGHDN and FVKESK. The chain's CDR3 is CASSQGRTGHTEAFF. CDR3 sequence (DNA): TGTGCCAGCAGCCAAGGCCGGACAGGCCACACTGAAGCTTTCTTT.

The rearrangement links TRBV2 to TRBJ1-1; D remains ambiguous. V was pared by 4 bases and J by 1 base, with 7 bases between. The CDR3 is made up of 13 amino acids. Germline V gene data show CDR1 as SNHLY and CDR2 as FYNNEI. The CDR3 loop reads CASSAVKNTEAFF. CDR3 bases: TGTGCCAGCAGTGCGGTAAAGAACACTGAAGCTTTCTTT.

V and J are TRBV19 and TRBJ1-1; no reliable D call. The ends were cut back, 3 bases at V and 5 bases at J, with 10 bases in the middle. This CDR3 contains 13 residues. Germline V gene lookup returns CDR1 LNHDA and CDR2 SQIVND (reference sequence). CDR3 sequence: CASSMAATTEAFF. The CDR3 DNA sequence: TGTGCCAGTAGTATGGCGGCTACTACTGAAGCTTTCTTT.

The chain recombines TRBV12-3 or TRBV12-4 with TRBJ2-7; tentative D call: TRBD2 (5 bases). V gave up 6 bases and J gave up 7 bases, with 13 bases separating them. The CDR3 contains 12 residues. DNA of the CDR3: TGTGCCAGCAGCCAGAAGTCGGGGGAGCAGTACTTC. Translation gives CASSQKSGEQYF.

The J gene is TRBJ2-2, the V gene TRBV27; TRBD2 agrees at 11 bases. With V trimmed by 0 bases and J by 6 bases, 3 bases remained unmatched. This CDR3 has 16 residues. From germline, CDR1 is MNHEY and CDR2 SMNVEV (reference sequence). CDR3 residues: CASSLSLAGEAGELFF. The CDR3 DNA sequence: TGTGCCAGCAGTTTATCACTAGCGGGGGAAGCCGGGGAGCTGTTTTTT.

The rearrangement joins TRBV19 to TRBJ1-3; TRBD1 agrees at 10 bases. V trimming: 8 bases; J trimming: 1 base; junction bases outside the gene matches: 2. CDR3 length: 14 amino acids. CDR1 LNHDA and CDR2 SQIVND come from the germline V gene (reference sequence). The CDR3 sequence is CASEGQGSGNTIYF. As DNA, the CDR3 is TGTGCCAGTGAGGGACAGGGGTCTGGAAACACCATATATTTT.

CDR3: CASSSKARNEQYF. The CDR3, as DNA: TGTGCCAGCAGCTCCAAGGCTCGGAACGAGCAGTACTTC. This chain joins TRBV11-1 and TRBJ2-7, with D unresolved. Germline values: CDR1 SGHAT, CDR2 FQDESV (reference sequence). V dropped 4 bases and J dropped 5 bases, with 12 bases sitting between them. CDR3 length: 13 amino acids.

This clone was seen only once. V and J are TRBV2 and TRBJ2-1; TRBD2 matches at 9 bases. V gave up 4 bases and J gave up 5 bases; unmatched junction bases: 3. This CDR3 has 14 residues. The germline gives CDR1 SNHLY, CDR2 FYNNEI. CDR3 nucleotides: TGTGCCAGCAGTGGACTAGCGGACGACAATGAGCAGTTCTTC. Residues: CASSGLADDNEQFF.

The chain couples TRBV18 to TRBJ2-5; 8 bases are a match to TRBD2. The V segment lost 2 bases and the J segment 1 base; nucleotides outside the gene matches: 3. The germline V gene has CDR1 KGHSH and CDR2 LQKENI. This CDR3 has 15 amino acids. This CDR3 reads CASSPSSGGQETQYF. DNA of the CDR3: TGTGCCAGCTCACCATCGAGCGGGGGCCAAGAGACCCAGTACTTC.

This chain joins TRBV10-3 and TRBJ1-5; D unresolved. The germline V and J ends were trimmed by 0 bases and 4 bases, with 10 bases remaining between them. CDR3 length: 15 amino acids. Germline CDR1 ENHRY, CDR2 SYGVKD. The CDR3 loop reads CAISESMGYNQPQHF. The CDR3, as DNA: TGTGCCATCAGTGAGTCTATGGGGTATAATCAGCCCCAGCATTTT.

This rearrangement joins TRBV5-5 to TRBJ1-2; maybe TRBD1 (5 bases). The CDR3 covers 14 residues. Trimming pared 6 bases from V and 4 bases from J, leaving 16 bases between. The V gene's germline CDR1 is SGHKS and CDR2 YYEKEE (reference sequence). CDR3 loop: CASNPLDSFYGYTF. The CDR3 DNA follows: TGTGCCAGCAACCCCCTCGACAGTTTCTATGGCTACACCTTC.

Only a few counts were recorded for this clone. The J gene is TRBJ2-1, the V gene TRBV27, with D possibly being TRBD2 (6 bases). V gave up 8 bases and J gave up 3 bases, with 23 bases separating them. This CDR3 region has 17 residues. Looked up from germline, CDR1 is MNHEY and CDR2 is SMNVEV (reference sequence). CDR3 protein: CASSLTSPGGVYNEQFF. In nucleotides, the CDR3 is TGTGCCAGCTCCTTAACTTCGCCGGGCGGGGTCTACAATGAGCAGTTCTTC.

This clone came up once. V gene TRBV7-6 combines with J gene TRBJ1-4; D not certain. V was pared by 0 bases and J by 0 bases, with 8 bases between. The CDR3 is 16 residues long. Germline loops: CDR1 SGHVS, CDR2 FNYEAQ. CDR3 loop: CASSLARLSTNEKLFF. The CDR3 bases are TGTGCCAGCAGCTTAGCTCGACTATCAACTAATGAAAAACTGTTTTTT.

The chain carries TRBV6-9 and TRBJ2-1, with no clear D. CDR3 size: 17 residues. CDR1 is MNHGY and CDR2 is SVAAGI in the germline V gene. V shed 2 bases and J shed 5 bases, with 19 bases lying between them. This CDR3 is CASSYTLSTWWDNEQFF. The CDR3 nucleotides read TGTGCCAGCAGTTATACGTTATCGACCTGGTGGGACAATGAGCAGTTCTTC.

The chain has TRBV27 and TRBJ1-1, with a possible D match to TRBD1 (5 bases). V dropped 3 bases and J dropped 6 bases, with 11 bases sitting between them. This CDR3 spans 13 amino acids. Germline CDR1 and CDR2: MNHEY and SMNVEV (reference sequence). CDR3 protein: CASSLGELAEAFF. As DNA, the CDR3 is TGTGCCAGCAGTTTGGGGGAGTTGGCTGAAGCTTTCTTT.

This clone was seen just once. The chain links TRBV28 to TRBJ1-2; no clear D gene. The germline CDR1 and CDR2 sequences are MDHEN and SYDVKM. Trimming shortened V by 1 base and J by 3 bases, and 9 bases separated the two germline ends. This CDR3 has 14 residues. CDR3 loop: CASSLLARDYGYTF. CDR3 sequence (DNA): TGTGCCAGCAGTTTATTGGCCCGAGACTATGGCTACACCTTC.

This chain connects TRBV15 to TRBJ1-2; D is undetermined. The CDR3 loop spans 14 amino acids. V dropped 5 bases and J dropped 1 base, with 11 bases sitting between them. The germline gives CDR1 LNHNV, CDR2 YYDKDF (reference sequence). CDR3 residues: CATSPAGNNYGYTF. The DNA of the CDR3 is TGTGCCACCAGCCCCGCCGGCAATAACTATGGCTACACCTTC.

The chain uses TRBV5-1 and TRBJ2-2; TRBD1 is a possible D gene (6 bases). The CDR3 runs to 15 residues. V was trimmed by 4 bases and J by 3 bases, leaving 13 bases between them. The V gene's germline CDR1 is SGHRS and CDR2 YFSETQ. The CDR3 DNA reads as TGCGCCAGCAGCCAACGCCGACAGGACACCGGGGAGCTGTTTTTT. This codes for CASSQRRQDTGELFF.

The V call is TRBV5-1, the J call TRBJ1-1; possible D gene TRBD1, 6 bases. V lost 4 bases and J 1 base, leaving 11 bases between the germline ends. Germline V CDR1 and CDR2: SGHRS, YFSETQ. This CDR3 has 14 amino acids. CDR3 DNA: TGCGCCAGCAGCACAAAACAGGGGAACACTGAAGCTTTCTTT. Residues: CASSTKQGNTEAFF.

The CDR3 sequence is CASSEWDLGGANNEQFF. In DNA form, the CDR3 reads TGTGCCAGCAGTGAATGGGATTTGGGGGGGGCTAACAATGAGCAGTTCTTC. The chain is built from TRBV6-1 and TRBJ2-1, with D possibly being TRBD2 (7 bases). This CDR3 comprises 17 residues. Germline V gives CDR1 MNHNS, CDR2 SASEGT. The germline V and J ends were trimmed by 2 bases and 5 bases, with 19 bases remaining between them.